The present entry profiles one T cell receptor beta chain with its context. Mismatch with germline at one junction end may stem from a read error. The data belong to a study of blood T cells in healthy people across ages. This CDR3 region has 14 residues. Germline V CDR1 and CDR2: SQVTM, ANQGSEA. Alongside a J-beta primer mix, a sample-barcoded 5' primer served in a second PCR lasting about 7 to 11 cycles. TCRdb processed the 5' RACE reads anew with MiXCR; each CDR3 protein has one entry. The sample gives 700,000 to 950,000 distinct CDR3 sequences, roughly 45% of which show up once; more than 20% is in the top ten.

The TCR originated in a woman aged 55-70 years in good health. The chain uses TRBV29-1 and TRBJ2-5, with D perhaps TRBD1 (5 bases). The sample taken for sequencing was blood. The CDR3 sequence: CSVRVDRGIEAQYF. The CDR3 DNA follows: TGCAGCGTTAGAGTAGACAGAGGTATAGAGGCCCAGTACTTC.